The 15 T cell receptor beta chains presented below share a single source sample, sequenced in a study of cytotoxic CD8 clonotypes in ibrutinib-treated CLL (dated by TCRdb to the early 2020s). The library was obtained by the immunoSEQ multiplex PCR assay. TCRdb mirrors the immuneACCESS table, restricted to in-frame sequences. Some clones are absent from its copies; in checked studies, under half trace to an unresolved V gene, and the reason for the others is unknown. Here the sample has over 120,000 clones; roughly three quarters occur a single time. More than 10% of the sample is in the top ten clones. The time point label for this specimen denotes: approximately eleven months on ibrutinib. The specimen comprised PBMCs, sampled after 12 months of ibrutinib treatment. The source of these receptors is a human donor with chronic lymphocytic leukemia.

The CDR3 reads CASTLSQGSGGYTF. CDR3 sequence (DNA): TGTGCCAGCACCCTCTCCCAGGGCTCGGGAGGCTACACCTTC. This chain links TRBV9 with TRBJ1-2, with D perhaps matching TRBD1 (5 bases). This CDR3 spans 14 amino acids. Germline V gene sequence: CDR1 SGDLS, CDR2 YYNGEE. Trimming took 6 bases from V and 8 from J, leaving 20 bases between them.

The CDR3 protein is CASSLKGAVYTGELFF. The CDR3 DNA reads TGTGCCAGCAGCTTAAAGGGGGCGGTGTATACCGGGGAGCTGTTTTTT. The gene calls are TRBV7-6 and TRBJ2-2, with TRBD1 identical over 7 bases. The CDR3 contains 16 residues. CDR1 SGHVS and CDR2 FNYEAQ come from the germline V gene. The trim removed 2 bases at V and 5 bases at J, leaving 8 bases unmatched.

In nucleotides, the CDR3 is TGTGCCTGGAGTATTCAGGCGGGGGCTGAAGCTTTCTTT. It encodes CAWSIQAGAEAFF. The chain uses TRBV30 and TRBJ1-1; possible D gene TRBD1, 5 bases. The V end was cut by 2 bases, the J end by 6 bases, with 13 bases between. CDR1 is GTSNPN, CDR2 SVGIG, per germline (reference sequence). CDR3 size: 13 residues.

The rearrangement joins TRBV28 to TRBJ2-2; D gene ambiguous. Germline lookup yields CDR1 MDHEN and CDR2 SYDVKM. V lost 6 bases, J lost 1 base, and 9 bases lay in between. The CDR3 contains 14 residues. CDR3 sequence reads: CASRRPGNTGELFF. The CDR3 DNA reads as TGTGCCAGCAGACGTCCGGGGAACACCGGGGAGCTGTTTTTT.

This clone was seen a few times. As DNA, the CDR3 is TGTGCCAGCAGTGCGGGGGATACACGGCAGCCCCAGCATTTT. Its protein product is CASSAGDTRQPQHF. J is TRBJ1-5 and V is TRBV27, with D tentatively TRBD1 (5 bases). The germline gives CDR1 MNHEY, CDR2 SMNVEV (reference sequence). The V and J ends lost 5 bases and 7 bases respectively, with 15 bases between them. This CDR3 contains 14 residues.

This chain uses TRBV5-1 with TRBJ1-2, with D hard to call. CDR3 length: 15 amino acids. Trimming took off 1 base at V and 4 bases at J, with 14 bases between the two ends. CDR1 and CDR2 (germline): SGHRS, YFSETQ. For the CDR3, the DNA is TGCGCCAGCAGCTTGCTAACAGTCGCCCCCTATGGCTACACCTTC. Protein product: CASSLLTVAPYGYTF.

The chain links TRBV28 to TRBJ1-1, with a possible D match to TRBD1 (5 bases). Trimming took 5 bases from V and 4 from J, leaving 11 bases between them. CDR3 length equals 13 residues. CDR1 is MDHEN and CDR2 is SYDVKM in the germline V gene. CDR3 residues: CASSGLGGTEAFF. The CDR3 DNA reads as TGTGCCAGCAGTGGGCTGGGGGGCACTGAAGCTTTCTTT.

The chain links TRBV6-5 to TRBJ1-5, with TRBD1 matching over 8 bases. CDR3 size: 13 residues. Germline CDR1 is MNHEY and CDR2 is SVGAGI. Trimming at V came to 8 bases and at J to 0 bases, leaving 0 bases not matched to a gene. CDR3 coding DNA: TGTGCCAGCGGGACAGGTAGCAATCAGCCCCAGCATTTT. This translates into CASGTGSNQPQHF.

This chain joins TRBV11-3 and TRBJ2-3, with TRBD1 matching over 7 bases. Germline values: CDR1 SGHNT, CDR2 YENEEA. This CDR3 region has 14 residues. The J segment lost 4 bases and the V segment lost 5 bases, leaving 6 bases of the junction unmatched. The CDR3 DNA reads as TGTGCCAGCAGCCCCGGACAGGCGGCAGATACGCAGTATTTT. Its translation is CASSPGQAADTQYF.

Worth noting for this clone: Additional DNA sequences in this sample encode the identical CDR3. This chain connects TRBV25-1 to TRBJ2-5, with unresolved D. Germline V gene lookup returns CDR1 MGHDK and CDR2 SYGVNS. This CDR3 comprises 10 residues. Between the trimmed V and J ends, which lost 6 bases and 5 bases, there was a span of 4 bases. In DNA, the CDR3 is TGTGCCAGCAGCGGGGAGACCCAGTACTTC. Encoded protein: CASSGETQYF. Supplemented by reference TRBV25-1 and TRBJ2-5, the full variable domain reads EADIYQTPRYLVIGTGKKITLECSQTMGHDKMYWYQQDPGMELHLIHYSYGVNSTEKGDLSSESTVSRIRTEHFPLTLESARPSHTSQYLCASSGETQYFGPGTRLLVL.

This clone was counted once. CDR3 sequence (DNA): TGTGCCAGCAGTTTCAGTAGTAACTATGGCTACACCTTC. Its protein is CASSFSSNYGYTF. The chain couples TRBV27 to TRBJ1-2; D is undetermined. CDR3 length: 13 residues. The V gene's germline CDR1 is MNHEY and CDR2 SMNVEV (reference sequence). Trimming took 3 bases from V and 1 from J, leaving 6 bases between them.

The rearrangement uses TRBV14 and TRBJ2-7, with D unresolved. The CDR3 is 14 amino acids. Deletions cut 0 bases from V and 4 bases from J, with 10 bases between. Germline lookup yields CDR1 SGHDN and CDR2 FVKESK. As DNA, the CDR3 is TGTGCCAGCAGCCAAGATAGGGTTCCGTACGAGCAGTACTTC. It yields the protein CASSQDRVPYEQYF.

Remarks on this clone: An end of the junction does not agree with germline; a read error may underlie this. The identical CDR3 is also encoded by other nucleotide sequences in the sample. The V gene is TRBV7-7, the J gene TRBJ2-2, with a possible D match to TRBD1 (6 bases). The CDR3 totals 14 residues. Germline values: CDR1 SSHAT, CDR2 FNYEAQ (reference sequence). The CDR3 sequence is CASSLGQNTGELFF. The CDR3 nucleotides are TGTGCTAGCAGCTTGGGACAGAACACCGGGGAGCTGTTTTTT. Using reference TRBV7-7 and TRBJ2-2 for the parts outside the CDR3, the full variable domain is GAGVSQSPRYKVTKRGQDVTLRCDPISSHATLYWYQQALGQGPEFLTYFNYEAQPDKSGLPSDRFSAERPEGSISTLTIQRTEQRDSAMYRCASSLGQNTGELFFGEGSRLTVL.

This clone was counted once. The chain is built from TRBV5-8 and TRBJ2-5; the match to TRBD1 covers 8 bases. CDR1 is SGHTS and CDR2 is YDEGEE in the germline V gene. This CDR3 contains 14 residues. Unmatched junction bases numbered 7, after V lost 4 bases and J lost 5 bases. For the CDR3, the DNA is TGTGCCAGCAGCCAGATGACAGGGGTGGAGACCCAGTACTTC. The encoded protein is CASSQMTGVETQYF.

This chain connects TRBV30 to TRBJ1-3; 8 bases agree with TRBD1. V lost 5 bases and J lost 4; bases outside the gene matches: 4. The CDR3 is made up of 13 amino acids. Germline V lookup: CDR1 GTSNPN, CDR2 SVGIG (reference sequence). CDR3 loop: CAWRTGPGNTIYF. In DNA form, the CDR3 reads TGTGCCTGGCGGACAGGGCCCGGAAACACCATATATTTT. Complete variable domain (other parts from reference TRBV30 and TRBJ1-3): SQTIHQWPATLVQPVGSPLSLECTVEGTSNPNLYWYRQAAGRGLQLLFYSVGIGQISSEVPQNLSASRPQDRQFILSSKKLLLSDSGFYLCAWRTGPGNTIYFGEGSWLTVV.